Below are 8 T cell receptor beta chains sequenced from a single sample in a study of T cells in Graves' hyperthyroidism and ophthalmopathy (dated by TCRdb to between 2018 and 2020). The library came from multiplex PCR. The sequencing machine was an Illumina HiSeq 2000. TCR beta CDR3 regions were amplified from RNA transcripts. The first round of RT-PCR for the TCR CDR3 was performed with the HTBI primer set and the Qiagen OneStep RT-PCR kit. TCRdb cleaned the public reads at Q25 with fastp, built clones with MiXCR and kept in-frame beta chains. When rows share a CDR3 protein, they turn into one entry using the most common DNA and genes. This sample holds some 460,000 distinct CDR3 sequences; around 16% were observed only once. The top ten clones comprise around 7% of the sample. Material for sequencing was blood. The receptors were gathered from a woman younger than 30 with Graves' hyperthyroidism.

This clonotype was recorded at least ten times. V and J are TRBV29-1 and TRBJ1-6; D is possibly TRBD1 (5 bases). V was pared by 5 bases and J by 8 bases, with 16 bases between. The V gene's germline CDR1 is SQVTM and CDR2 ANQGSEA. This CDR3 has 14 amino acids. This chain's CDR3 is CSVKWDVGDSPLHF. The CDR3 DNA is TGCAGCGTTAAATGGGACGTGGGGGATTCACCCCTCCACTTT.

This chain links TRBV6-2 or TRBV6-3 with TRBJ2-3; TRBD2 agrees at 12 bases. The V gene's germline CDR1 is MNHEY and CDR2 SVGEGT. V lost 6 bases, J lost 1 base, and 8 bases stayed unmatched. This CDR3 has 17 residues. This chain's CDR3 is CASSASGRAGGTDTQYF. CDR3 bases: TGTGCCAGCAGCGCTAGCGGGAGGGCCGGGGGCACAGATACGCAGTATTTT.

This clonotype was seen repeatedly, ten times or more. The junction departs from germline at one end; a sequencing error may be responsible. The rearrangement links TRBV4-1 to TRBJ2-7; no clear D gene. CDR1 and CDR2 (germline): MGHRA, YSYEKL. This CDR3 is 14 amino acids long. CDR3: CASGQGSDTYEQYF. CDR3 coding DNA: TGCGCCAGCGGCCAAGGATCAGACACCTACGAGCAGTACTTC.

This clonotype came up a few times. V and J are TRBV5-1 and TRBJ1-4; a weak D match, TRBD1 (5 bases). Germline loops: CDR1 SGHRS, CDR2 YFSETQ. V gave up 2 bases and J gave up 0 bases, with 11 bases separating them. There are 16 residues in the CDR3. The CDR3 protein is CASSLWGPSTNEKLFF. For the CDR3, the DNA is TGCGCCAGCAGCTTATGGGGCCCCTCAACTAATGAAAAACTGTTTTTT.

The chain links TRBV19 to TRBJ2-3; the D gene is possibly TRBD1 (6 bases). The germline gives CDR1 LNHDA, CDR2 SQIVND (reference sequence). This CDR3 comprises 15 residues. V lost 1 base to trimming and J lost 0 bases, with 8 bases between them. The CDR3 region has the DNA TGTGCCAGTAGTATAGGGACAGATAGCACAGATACGCAGTATTTT. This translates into CASSIGTDSTDTQYF.

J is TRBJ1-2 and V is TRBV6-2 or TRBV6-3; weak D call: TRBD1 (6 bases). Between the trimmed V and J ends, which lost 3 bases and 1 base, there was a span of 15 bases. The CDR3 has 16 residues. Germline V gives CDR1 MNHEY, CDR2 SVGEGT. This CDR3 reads CASSYPLGARNYGYTF. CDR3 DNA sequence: TGTGCCAGCAGTTATCCCTTGGGGGCGCGTAACTATGGCTACACCTTC.

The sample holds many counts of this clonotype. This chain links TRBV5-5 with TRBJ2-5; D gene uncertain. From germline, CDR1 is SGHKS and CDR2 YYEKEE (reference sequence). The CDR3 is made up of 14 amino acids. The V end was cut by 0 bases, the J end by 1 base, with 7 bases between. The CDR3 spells CASSLVAVQETQYF. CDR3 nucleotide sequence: TGTGCCAGCAGCTTGGTGGCGGTCCAAGAGACCCAGTACTTC.

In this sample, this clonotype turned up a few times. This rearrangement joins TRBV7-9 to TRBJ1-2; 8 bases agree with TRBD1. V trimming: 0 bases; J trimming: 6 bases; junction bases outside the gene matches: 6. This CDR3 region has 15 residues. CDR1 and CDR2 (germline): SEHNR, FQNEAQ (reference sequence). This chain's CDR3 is CASSLARTGLDGYTF. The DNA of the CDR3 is TGTGCCAGCAGCTTAGCTCGGACAGGGCTCGATGGCTACACCTTC.